One T cell receptor beta chain is described in this entry. Its antigen remains unknown. The data are from a study of breast tumors, draining lymph nodes, adjacent tissues. This CDR3 spans 15 amino acids. CDR1 is SGHRS, CDR2 YFSETQ, per germline. V lost 0 bases to trimming and J lost 6 bases, with 16 bases between them. Via MiXCR, TCRdb re-called the multiplex PCR reads, giving one row per CDR3 protein. The sample includes roughly 220,000 distinct CDR3 sequences, around 34% of them seen just once. Axillary draining lymph nodes of breast cancer patients supplied the node samples. Study-level points and caveats: Tumors had less TCR diversity than lymph nodes, more than nontumor tissue. Tumor and nontumor repertoires were significantly more similar in luminal-like than in basal-like breast cancer. The data were judged consistent with most tumor T cells coming from lymph node and expanding in tumor. Data only fit, rather than demonstrated, lymph node origin of most tumor T cells.

The sequenced sample consisted of axillary lymph node tissue. This receptor was taken from a female donor with breast cancer. Some clones in this sample may be carry-over from other donors' samples. This sequence joins TRBV5-1 and TRBJ2-7; D gene ambiguous. Here the CDR3 reads CASSLAERNHCEQYF. The CDR3 coding sequence is TGCGCCAGCAGCTTGGCAGAACGGAATCACTGCGAGCAGTACTTC.